The 11 T cell receptor beta chains given below trace back to one sample, sequenced in a study of blood T cell repertoires in COVID-19. TCRdb's copy holds only in-frame clones and misses some; the assay was immunoSEQ multiplex PCR. This sample carries 300,000 to 400,000 clones, 85% of them seen once, and the ten largest clones take approximately 1.9%. The sequenced sample was PBMCs or T cells enriched from blood (not recorded which). The origin of the receptors is a woman in her twenties or thirties who had been exposed to COVID-19.

The chain joins TRBV12-3 or TRBV12-4 to TRBJ1-2, with 7 bases fitting TRBD1. This CDR3 region has 13 residues. Germline trimming cut 5 bases from V and 4 bases from J; bases unmatched to any gene: 4. CDR3 protein: CASSPRQGYGYTF. CDR3 DNA sequence: TGTGCCAGCAGTCCTAGACAGGGCTATGGCTACACCTTC.

The CDR3 reads CASSSERGGYNEQFF. In DNA form, the CDR3 reads TGTGCCAGCAGCTCCGAGCGGGGGGGTTACAATGAGCAGTTCTTC. V and J are TRBV7-9 and TRBJ2-1; 10 bases are a match to TRBD2. The CDR3 loop spans 15 amino acids. The V and J ends lost 4 bases and 4 bases, in that order; junction bases with no gene match: 4. Germline V gene lookup returns CDR1 SEHNR and CDR2 FQNEAQ (reference sequence).

The chain combines TRBV4-3 with TRBJ2-7; possibly TRBD1 for D (5 bases). The ends were cut back, 0 bases at V and 6 bases at J, with 15 bases in the middle. This CDR3 spans 15 amino acids. Looked up from germline, CDR1 is LGHNA and CDR2 is YSLEER. The CDR3: CASSQDLAGLREQYF. CDR3 nucleotide sequence: TGCGCCAGCAGCCAAGATTTGGCAGGGCTCCGCGAGCAGTACTTC.

This chain uses TRBV4-2 with TRBJ2-5, with 10 bases aligning to TRBD2. The CDR3 is 19 amino acids. From germline, CDR1 is LGHNA and CDR2 YNFKEQ. The V and J ends lost 8 bases and 2 bases, in that order; junction bases with no gene match: 20. This chain's CDR3 is CASRLGGVAGGRPQETQYF. CDR3 DNA: TGTGCCAGCCGCCTGGGGGGAGTAGCGGGGGGCCGACCTCAAGAGACCCAGTACTTC.

This clone was picked up many times. The chain links TRBV5-4 to TRBJ2-3; TRBD2 matches at 11 bases. The CDR3 runs to 18 residues. CDR1 SGHNT and CDR2 YYREEE come from the germline V gene (reference sequence). The V segment lost 0 bases and the J segment 1 base; nucleotides outside the gene matches: 7. CDR3 sequence reads: CASSLVAGGLRGTDTQYF. DNA of the CDR3: TGTGCCAGCAGCTTGGTAGCGGGAGGGCTGAGAGGCACAGATACGCAGTATTTT.

This rearrangement joins TRBV5-1 to TRBJ2-7; D not resolved. Germline assignment: CDR1 SGHRS and CDR2 YFSETQ. The CDR3 is 12 amino acids. V was cut by 4 bases and J by 6 bases, with 11 bases left in between. This CDR3 is CASSATQAEQYF. In nucleotides, the CDR3 is TGCGCCAGCAGCGCTACGCAGGCCGAGCAGTACTTC. Full variable domain (missing parts from reference TRBV5-1 and TRBJ2-7): KAGVTQTPRYLIKTRGQQVTLSCSPISGHRSVSWYQQTPGQGLQFLFEYFSETQRNKGNFPGRFSGRQFSNSRSEMNVSTLELGDSALYLCASSATQAEQYFGPGTRLTVT.

This chain uses TRBV5-6 with TRBJ1-1; weak D call: TRBD1 (5 bases). Germline V gene data show CDR1 as SGHDT and CDR2 as YYEEEE. The V end was cut by 3 bases, the J end by 8 bases, with 11 bases between. The CDR3 covers 12 residues. CDR3 DNA sequence: TGTGCCAGCAGCTCTTCAGGGTCCGAAGCTTTCTTT. It is translated as CASSSSGSEAFF.

A remark on this clone: One junction end does not reproduce the germline sequence, and a read error may be involved. The chain links TRBV7-7 to TRBJ1-1; TRBD1 matches 10 bases. Germline V gene lookup returns CDR1 SSHAT and CDR2 FNYEAQ (reference sequence). CDR3 length: 15 amino acids. The CDR3 spells CASSCRDRGYTEAFF. DNA for the CDR3: TGTGCTAGCAGCTGCCGGGACAGGGGATACACTGAAGCTTTCTTT. The full variable domain, rest sourced from reference TRBV7-7 and TRBJ1-1, is GAGVSQSPRYKVTKRGQDVTLRCDPISSHATLYWYQQALGQGPEFLTYFNYEAQPDKSGLPSDRFSAERPEGSISTLTIQRTEQRDSAMYRCASSCRDRGYTEAFFGQGTRLTVV.

The chain combines TRBV28 with TRBJ1-5; D unresolved. CDR3 length equals 12 residues. Trimming shortened V by 7 bases and J by 5 bases, and 9 bases separated the two germline ends. Germline CDR1 MDHEN, CDR2 SYDVKM. CDR3 region: CASKREDQPQHF. The CDR3 DNA is TGTGCCAGCAAGAGGGAGGATCAGCCCCAGCATTTT.

This chain joins TRBV5-4 and TRBJ1-3; 7 bases agree with TRBD1. This CDR3 spans 15 amino acids. The V gene end was trimmed by 4 bases and the J gene end by 1 base; junction bases not matched to a gene: 5. CDR1 and CDR2 (germline): SGHNT, YYREEE (reference sequence). The DNA of the CDR3 is TGTGCCAGCAGCGCAGGGGGTAGTTCTGGAAACACCATATATTTT. Translation: CASSAGGSSGNTIYF.

This chain connects TRBV3-1 (or the pseudogene TRBV3-2) to TRBJ2-3, with D possibly being TRBD2 (6 bases). Trimming left V 5 bases short and J 2 bases short, with 17 bases between. The germline CDR1 and CDR2 sequences are LGHDT and YNNKEL (reference sequence). The CDR3 covers 16 residues. The CDR3 DNA follows: TGTGCCAGCAGCTTACGTACCGGGAGTGACACAGATACGCAGTATTTT. Encoded protein: CASSLRTGSDTDTQYF.